This TCR beta chain was captured in a study of blood T cell repertoires in COVID-19. The germline V gene has CDR1 SGHVS and CDR2 FNYEAQ. CDR3 length: 18 residues. V was pared by 0 bases and J by 5 bases, with 11 bases of the junction left unmatched. The method was immunoSEQ multiplex PCR; TCRdb's version includes in-frame clones alone and lacks a portion of them. The sample shows about 170,000 clones, roughly 87% of them seen only once. Sequenced input: PBMCs or T cells enriched from blood (not recorded which). The genes are TRBV7-6 and TRBJ2-5; 11 bases align to TRBD2. The receptor was derived from a human donor with acute COVID-19. The donor label of this sample is uncertain. The CDR3, as DNA: TGTGCCAGCAGCTTAGCGCTAGCGGGGGGCTTTAAGGGGGAGACCCAGTACTTC. Protein: CASSLALAGGFKGETQYF.